Presented here are 27 T cell receptor beta chains from one specimen sequenced in a study of neurological immune-mediated disorders. Described time point: longitudinal time-point 1 (baseline). TCRdb used MiXCR to reprocess the 5' RACE reads, holding one entry per CDR3 protein. The data show tens of thousands of distinct CDR3 sequences, approximately 13% seen once. The source material was PBMCs. These receptors were taken from a female donor with HTLV-1-associated myelopathy (HAM/TSP).

Comment on this clonotype: One junction end disagrees with the germline gene, perhaps due to a read error. The chain has TRBV4-1 and TRBJ2-3; D may correspond to TRBD1 or TRBD2 (6 bases each). This CDR3 spans 14 amino acids. Germline CDR1 and CDR2: MGHRA and YSYEKL. CDR3 bases: TGCTCCAGCAGCCACGTAGGGGGGTCGGATAAGCAGTATTTT. Amino acid sequence: CSSSHVGGSDKQYF.

This clonotype was counted at least ten times. The rearrangement links TRBV5-1 to TRBJ2-2; TRBD2 aligns across 9 bases. The CDR3 runs to 16 residues. Unmatched junction bases numbered 7, after V lost 3 bases and J lost 4 bases. The germline gives CDR1 SGHRS, CDR2 YFSETQ. CDR3: CASSSVVGLATGELFF. CDR3 bases: TGCGCCAGCAGCTCCGTAGTGGGACTAGCCACCGGGGAGCTGTTTTTT. The full variable domain, its missing parts supplied by reference TRBV5-1 and TRBJ2-2, is KAGVTQTPRYLIKTRGQQVTLSCSPISGHRSVSWYQQTPGQGLQFLFEYFSETQRNKGNFPGRFSGRQFSNSRSEMNVSTLELGDSALYLCASSSVVGLATGELFFGEGSRLTVL.

In this sample, this clonotype turned up many times. This sequence joins TRBV5-6 and TRBJ2-2; 12 nucleotides match TRBD2. The CDR3 extends over 19 amino acids. The junction had 8 bases not matched to a gene; V was cut back by 2 bases and J by 0 bases. Germline loops: CDR1 SGHDT, CDR2 YYEEEE. For the CDR3, the DNA is TGTGCCAGCAGCTTTAGGACTAGCGGGGAACCCGCGAACACCGGGGAGCTGTTTTTT. Its protein product is CASSFRTSGEPANTGELFF.

Many counts were recorded for this clonotype. The chain recombines TRBV12-3 or TRBV12-4 with TRBJ2-2; 10 positions match TRBD2. There are 15 residues in the CDR3. With 4 bases clipped from V and 6 bases from J, the junction kept 5 bases outside the gene matches. As DNA, the CDR3 is TGTGCCAGCAGTTCAGCGGGGGGGCCGGCCGGGGAGCTGTTTTTT. It is translated as CASSSAGGPAGELFF.

The table lists this clonotype with many counts. The chain links TRBV7-2 to TRBJ2-1, with D uncertain. The CDR3 has 12 amino acids. In germline, CDR1 is SGHTA, CDR2 FQGNSA. Trimming cost V 4 bases and J 3 bases, with 4 bases left between them. CDR3: CASSWVYNEQFF. The CDR3 coding sequence is TGTGCCAGCAGCTGGGTCTACAATGAGCAGTTCTTC.

Many counts were recorded for this clonotype. The chain has TRBV5-1 and TRBJ1-1; 10 nucleotides agree with TRBD1. The germline CDR1 and CDR2 sequences are SGHRS and YFSETQ. Losses at the gene ends were 2 bases for V and 1 base for J; bases not matched to a gene: 8. The CDR3 contains 17 residues. The CDR3 region has the DNA TGCGCCAGCAGCTTACTAGGGGACAGGGGTCAGAACACTGAAGCTTTCTTT. Translating gives CASSLLGDRGQNTEAFF. Variable domain in full (rest from reference TRBV5-1 and TRBJ1-1): KAGVTQTPRYLIKTRGQQVTLSCSPISGHRSVSWYQQTPGQGLQFLFEYFSETQRNKGNFPGRFSGRQFSNSRSEMNVSTLELGDSALYLCASSLLGDRGQNTEAFFGQGTRLTVV.

This chain uses TRBV4-1 with TRBJ2-1; 9 bases align to TRBD2. This CDR3 has 17 residues. J lost 7 bases, V lost 4 bases, and 14 bases had no gene match. Germline-derived CDR1 and CDR2 are MGHRA and YSYEKL. Written as DNA, the CDR3 is TGCGCCAGCAGCCGCATACCCGGGACTAGCTTCAGGAATGAGCAGTTCTTC. Protein product: CASSRIPGTSFRNEQFF.

This clonotype was seen at least ten times. The chain is built from TRBV3-1 and TRBJ1-3; D gene uncertain. This CDR3 contains 14 residues. Trimming shortened V by 4 bases and J by 4 bases, and 11 bases separated the two germline ends. CDR1 LGHDT and CDR2 YNNKEL come from the germline V gene (reference sequence). CDR3 region: CASSRIVKGNTIYF. The CDR3 nucleotides read TGTGCCAGCAGCCGCATCGTAAAGGGAAACACCATATATTTT. The whole variable domain, filled in from reference TRBV3-1 and TRBJ1-3, reads DTAVSQTPKYLVTQMGNDKSIKCEQNLGHDTMYWYKQDSKKFLKIMFSYNNKELIINETVPNRFSPKSPDKAHLNLHINSLELGDSAVYFCASSRIVKGNTIYFGEGSWLTVV.

This clonotype occurred a few times. V is TRBV20-1 and J is TRBJ2-2, with D perhaps TRBD1 or TRBD2 (5 bases each). Between the trimmed V and J ends, which lost 1 base and 4 bases, there was a span of 10 bases. The germline gives CDR1 DFQATT, CDR2 SNEGSKA (reference sequence). The length of the CDR3 is 14 residues. CDR3 loop: CSARGGASTGELFF. The CDR3 DNA is TGCAGTGCTAGAGGAGGGGCAAGCACCGGGGAGCTGTTTTTT.

Note on this clonotype: A read error may produce the germline difference seen at one junction end. The chain joins TRBV9 to TRBJ2-3; D possibly corresponds to TRBD2 (6 bases). The V gene's germline CDR1 is SGDLS and CDR2 YYNGEE. CDR3 size: 19 residues. The CDR3 DNA is TGTGCCAGCAGCTCGAGTTGGGGGGTCGAGACTTCTCTGCCTTATCCTCTACATTTT. This gives the protein CASSSSWGVETSLPYPLHF.

This clonotype has at least ten counts. The V call is TRBV20-1, the J call TRBJ2-3, with 7 nucleotides matching TRBD1. The CDR3 is 15 residues long. V lost 6 bases, J lost 0 bases, and 9 bases stayed unmatched. Germline CDR1 is DFQATT and CDR2 is SNEGSKA (reference sequence). DNA of the CDR3: TGCAGTGCCGACAGGGACCCCAGTAGCACAGATACGCAGTATTTT. This translates into CSADRDPSSTDTQYF.

This clonotype was seen ten or more times. J is TRBJ2-1 and V is TRBV5-1; 9 bases fit TRBD1. Per the germline V gene, CDR1 is SGHRS and CDR2 is YFSETQ. The CDR3 runs to 14 residues. After removal of 3 bases from V and 4 bases from J, the junction contained 2 bases not matched to a gene. CDR3 nucleotides: TGCGCCAGCAGCTACGGGACAGGGTACAATGAGCAGTTCTTC. Translating gives CASSYGTGYNEQFF.

This clonotype was detected ten times or more. The chain couples TRBV7-9 to TRBJ2-1; D might be TRBD1 (6 bases). Germline CDR1 and CDR2: SEHNR and FQNEAQ (reference sequence). V gave up 5 bases and J gave up 6 bases, with 17 bases separating them. The CDR3 is made up of 15 amino acids. The CDR3 nucleotides read TGTGCCAGCAGCCTGCGGACAGCACCTTCCAATGAGCAGTTCTTC. This codes for CASSLRTAPSNEQFF.

There are many counts of this clonotype. V is TRBV7-9 and J is TRBJ1-4; D is possibly TRBD1 (5 bases). This CDR3 region has 14 residues. Germline loops: CDR1 SEHNR, CDR2 FQNEAQ (reference sequence). Between the trimmed V and J ends, which lost 1 base and 8 bases, there was a span of 11 bases. The CDR3 spells CASSLVGRDEKLFF. CDR3 nucleotides: TGTGCCAGCAGCTTAGTCGGCAGGGACGAAAAACTGTTTTTT.

This clonotype was recorded many times. DNA of the CDR3: TGTGCCAGCAGTTCCTCCCGGACAGGGGCAGATACGCAGTATTTT. Translating it yields CASSSSRTGADTQYF. The chain carries TRBV28 and TRBJ2-3; the match to TRBD1 covers 9 bases. Unmatched junction bases numbered 6, after V lost 4 bases and J lost 4 bases. Germline CDR1 MDHEN, CDR2 SYDVKM. This CDR3 region has 15 residues. Full variable domain (outside the CDR3, taken from reference TRBV28 and TRBJ2-3): DVKVTQSSRYLVKRTGEKVFLECVQDMDHENMFWYRQDPGLGLRLIYFSYDVKMKEKGDIPEGYSVSREKKERFSLILESASTNQTSMYLCASSSSRTGADTQYFGPGTRLTVL.

This clonotype has just one count. A much bigger clone sits one base away, suggesting this may be a read error. The chain recombines TRBV20-1 with TRBJ1-2; 11 bases are shared with TRBD1. CDR1 is DFQATT, CDR2 SNEGSKA, per germline (reference sequence). This CDR3 has 15 residues. For the CDR3, the DNA is TGCAGTGCTAGCCTAGGACAGGGGGCTAACTATGGCTACAACTTC. Protein product: CSASLGQGANYGYNF.

CDR3 protein: CASSLTRRCRTDTQYF. The CDR3 DNA is TGTGCCAGTAGTCTCACCCGGCGGTGTCGCACAGATACGCAGTATTTT. The gene calls are TRBV27 and TRBJ2-3; D ambiguous. V lost 9 bases, J lost 1 base, and 20 bases lay in between. Germline CDR1 and CDR2: MNHEY and SMNVEV (reference sequence). This CDR3 spans 16 amino acids.

This clonotype was observed many times. The chain uses TRBV7-9 and TRBJ2-7, with D unresolved. This CDR3 comprises 11 residues. Germline V gene data show CDR1 as SEHNR and CDR2 as FQNEAQ (reference sequence). V lost 4 bases and J lost 4, with 5 bases in between. CDR3 protein: CASSSTYEQYF. In DNA form, the CDR3 reads TGTGCCAGCAGCTCCACGTACGAGCAGTACTTC.

This clonotype was observed at least ten times. This chain joins TRBV5-1 and TRBJ2-5; 8 nucleotides align to TRBD1. This CDR3 has 13 amino acids. CDR1 is SGHRS and CDR2 is YFSETQ in the germline V gene. The ends lost 3 bases at V and 5 bases at J; junction bases unmatched: 3. The CDR3 spells CASSWGQAETQYF. CDR3 in DNA: TGCGCCAGCAGCTGGGGACAGGCGGAGACCCAGTACTTC.

The sample holds many counts of this clonotype. This chain connects TRBV5-6 to TRBJ2-5; no firm D call. This CDR3 region has 13 residues. The ends were cut back, 1 base at V and 5 bases at J, with 9 bases in the middle. The germline CDR1 and CDR2 sequences are SGHDT and YYEEEE. The CDR3 DNA sequence: TGTGCCAGCAGCTTGTATATGGACGAGACCCAGTACTTC. This gives the protein CASSLYMDETQYF.

The V gene is TRBV6-6, the J gene TRBJ1-2; no firm D call. The CDR3 has 14 residues. Germline V lookup: CDR1 MNHNY, CDR2 SVGAGI (reference sequence). V was shortened by 4 bases and J by 10 bases, with 19 bases between the two germline ends. Here the CDR3 reads CASSLSGTQADYTF. As DNA, the CDR3 is TGTGCCAGCAGTTTGAGCGGCACTCAGGCGGACTACACCTTC.

In its sample, this clonotype was seen many times. This rearrangement joins TRBV10-3 to TRBJ2-3; D is undetermined. Germline CDR1 is ENHRY and CDR2 is SYGVKD. V was shortened by 11 bases and J by 5 bases, with 11 bases between the two germline ends. This CDR3 has 11 amino acids. The CDR3 loop is CASAVVDTQYF. CDR3 DNA sequence: TGTGCCTCCGCCGTAGTAGATACGCAGTATTTT.

There are many counts of this clonotype. This sequence joins TRBV29-1 and TRBJ2-1; a weak D match, TRBD2 (6 bases). The V end lost 5 bases, the J end lost 0 bases, and 8 bases lay between the germline ends. The CDR3 sequence is 13 residues long. The germline gives CDR1 SQVTM, CDR2 ANQGSEA. Written as DNA, the CDR3 is TGCAGCGTTCAGACTAGCTCCTACAATGAGCAGTTCTTC. This translates into CSVQTSSYNEQFF.

The sample holds many counts of this clonotype. The CDR3 spells CASSLGTGDEQYF. The CDR3 DNA reads as TGTGCCAGCAGCCTCGGGACAGGGGACGAGCAGTACTTC. The rearrangement links TRBV7-3 to TRBJ2-7; 10 nucleotides agree with TRBD1. The ends lost 5 bases at V and 5 bases at J; junction bases unmatched: 3. Germline V gene sequence: CDR1 SGHTA, CDR2 FQGTGA. CDR3 length: 13 amino acids. Using reference TRBV7-3 and TRBJ2-7 for the parts outside the CDR3, the full variable domain is GAGVSQTPSNKVTEKGKYVELRCDPISGHTALYWYRQSLGQGPEFLIYFQGTGAADDSGLPNDRFFAVRPEGSVSTLKIQRTERGDSAVYLCASSLGTGDEQYFGPGTRLTVT.

This clonotype was picked up many times. V is TRBV7-9 and J is TRBJ2-5; D is ambiguous. The V gene lost 2 bases and the J gene lost 1 base, with 11 bases spanning the gap. CDR1 and CDR2 from the germline V gene are SEHNR and FQNEAQ (reference sequence). The CDR3 contains 15 residues. The CDR3 sequence: CASSLIWGRQETQYF. Written as DNA, the CDR3 is TGTGCCAGCAGCTTAATTTGGGGTCGCCAAGAGACCCAGTACTTC.

The chain recombines TRBV20-1 with TRBJ2-7; TRBD2 aligns across 7 bases. The CDR3 contains 15 residues. V lost 0 bases, J lost 1 base, and 6 bases stayed unmatched. Germline V gene sequence: CDR1 DFQATT, CDR2 SNEGSKA (reference sequence). CDR3 nucleotide sequence: TGCAGTGCTAGAGATCTTTCGGGGGGTTCCTACGAGCAGTACTTC. It specifies CSARDLSGGSYEQYF.

This clonotype was found many times. This chain joins TRBV6-4 and TRBJ2-3, with D perhaps matching TRBD1 or TRBD2 (5 bases each). The germline V gene has CDR1 MRHNA and CDR2 SNTAGT. The V and J ends lost 2 bases and 1 base respectively, with 10 bases between them. The CDR3 is 15 residues long. The CDR3 DNA reads TGTGCCAGCAGTGACGGGGCGGGCGGCACAGATACGCAGTATTTT. It encodes CASSDGAGGTDTQYF.